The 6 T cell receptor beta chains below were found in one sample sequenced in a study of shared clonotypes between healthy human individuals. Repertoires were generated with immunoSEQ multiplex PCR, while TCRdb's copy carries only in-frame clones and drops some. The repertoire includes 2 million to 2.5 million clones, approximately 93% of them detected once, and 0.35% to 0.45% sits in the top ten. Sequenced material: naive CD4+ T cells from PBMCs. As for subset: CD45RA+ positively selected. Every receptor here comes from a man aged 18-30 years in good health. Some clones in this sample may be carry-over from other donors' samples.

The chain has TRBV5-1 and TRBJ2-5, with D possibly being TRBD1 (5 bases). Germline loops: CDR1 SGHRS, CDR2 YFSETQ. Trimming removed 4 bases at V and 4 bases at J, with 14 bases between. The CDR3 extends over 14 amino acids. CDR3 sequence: CASSRDSWGETQYF. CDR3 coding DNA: TGCGCCAGCAGCCGCGACAGTTGGGGAGAGACCCAGTACTTC.

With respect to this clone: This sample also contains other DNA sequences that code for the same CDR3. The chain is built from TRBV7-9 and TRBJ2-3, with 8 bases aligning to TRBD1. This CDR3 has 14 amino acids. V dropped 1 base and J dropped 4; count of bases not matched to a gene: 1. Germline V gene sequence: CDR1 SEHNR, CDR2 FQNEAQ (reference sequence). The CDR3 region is CASSLVQGADTQYF. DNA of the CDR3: TGTGCCAGCAGCTTAGTACAGGGGGCAGATACGCAGTATTTT. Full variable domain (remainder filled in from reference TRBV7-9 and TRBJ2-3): DTGVSQNPRHKITKRGQNVTFRCDPISEHNRLYWYRQTLGQGPEFLTYFQNEAQLEKSRLLSDRFSAERPKGSFSTLEIQRTEQGDSAMYLCASSLVQGADTQYFGPGTRLTVL.

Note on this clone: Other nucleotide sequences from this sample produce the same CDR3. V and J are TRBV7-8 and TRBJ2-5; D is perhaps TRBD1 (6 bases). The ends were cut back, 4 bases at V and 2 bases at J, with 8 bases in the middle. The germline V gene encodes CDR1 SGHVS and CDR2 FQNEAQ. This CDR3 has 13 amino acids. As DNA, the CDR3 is TGTGCCAGCAGCTCAGGACAGCAAGAGACCCAGTACTTC. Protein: CASSSGQQETQYF.

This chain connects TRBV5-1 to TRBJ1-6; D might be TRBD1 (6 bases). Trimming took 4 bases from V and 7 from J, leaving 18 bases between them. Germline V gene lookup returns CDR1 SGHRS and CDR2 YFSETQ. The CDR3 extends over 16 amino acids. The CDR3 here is CASSLRRTASNSPLHF. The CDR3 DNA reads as TGCGCCAGCAGCCTTCGAAGGACAGCATCAAATTCACCCCTCCACTTT.

CDR3 nucleotides: TGCGCCAGCAGCTTCAGGGAACGGACTGAAGCTTTCTTT. This translates into CASSFRERTEAFF. The chain recombines TRBV5-1 with TRBJ1-1, with D maybe TRBD1 (5 bases). The ends were cut back, 2 bases at V and 5 bases at J, with 10 bases in the middle. The V gene's germline CDR1 is SGHRS and CDR2 YFSETQ. CDR3 length equals 13 residues.

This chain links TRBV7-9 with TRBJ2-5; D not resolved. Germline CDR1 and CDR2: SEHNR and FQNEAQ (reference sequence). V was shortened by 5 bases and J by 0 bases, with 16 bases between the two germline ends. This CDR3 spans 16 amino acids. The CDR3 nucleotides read TGTGCCAGCAGCCCAAGCGCGGCTTCTTACCAAGAGACCCAGTACTTC. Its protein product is CASSPSAASYQETQYF.